Listed below are T cell receptor beta chains from one sample, sequenced in a study of beta chain features in type 1 diabetes. The protocol was immunoSEQ multiplex PCR, while the TCRdb copy is restricted to in-frame clones and leaves out a portion. The sample lists 600,000 to 650,000 clones, roughly a sixth occurring once. The sample taken for sequencing was naive CD4+ T cells from blood. The receptor source for this set is a man in his late teens or twenties in good health. The CDR3 runs from the conserved cysteine through the conserved F or W. A D gene is named only where the DNA matches it firmly. Clone size, where shown, is once, few, many, or a class for clones that have expanded.

J	size	V	D	CDR3	DNA
TRBJ2-5	.	TRBV10-3	TRBD2	CAIGTSGTQEDQYF	TGTGCCATTGGAACTAGCGGGACGCAGGAGGACCAGTACTTC
TRBJ2-4	.	TRBV4-2	.	CASSQGDRRRENIQYF	TGTGCCAGCAGCCAGGGGGACCGGAGGCGCGAAAACATTCAGTACTTC
TRBJ2-2	few	TRBV2	.	CASSEVVRGIGGELFF	TGTGCCAGCAGTGAAGTAGTCAGGGGCATCGGCGGGGAGCTGTTTTTT
TRBJ2-3	once	TRBV7-9	.	CASSLVASTDTQYF	TGTGCCAGCAGCTTAGTCGCTAGCACAGATACGCAGTATTTT
TRBJ1-5	few	TRBV28	.	CASSLLPGENQPQHF	TGTGCCAGCAGTTTACTCCCAGGGGAGAATCAGCCCCAGCATTTT
TRBJ2-7	few	TRBV10-3	TRBD2	CAISFKTSGAYEQYF	TGTGCCATCAGTTTTAAGACTAGCGGGGCTTACGAGCAGTACTTC
TRBJ2-2	once	TRBV6-1	.	CASSEAVHNTGELFF	TGTGCCAGCAGTGAAGCGGTCCATAACACCGGGGAGCTGTTTTTT
TRBJ2-2	.	TRBV9	TRBD2	CASSVLAGNTGELFF	TGTGCCAGCAGCGTACTAGCGGGGAACACCGGGGAGCTGTTTTTT
TRBJ2-3	.	TRBV30	.	CAWIPGATDTQYF	TGTGCCTGGATCCCCGGGGCAACAGATACGCAGTATTTT
TRBJ1-5	few	TRBV4-2	.	CASSQEERLPQHF	TGTGCCAGCAGCCAAGAGGAACGGCTGCCCCAGCATTTT
TRBJ1-4	few	TRBV6-5	.	CASSYSILEKLFF	TGTGCCAGCAGTTACTCGATCTTGGAGAAACTGTTTTTT
TRBJ1-3	few	TRBV7-6	TRBD1	CASSRTGGRGNTIYF	TGTGCCAGCAGCAGAACAGGGGGCAGAGGAAACACCATATATTTT
TRBJ1-2	.	TRBV19	.	CASSMALGIGASYGYTF	TGTGCCAGTAGTATGGCCCTTGGGATAGGCGCAAGCTATGGCTACACCTTC
TRBJ1-5	.	TRBV5-1	TRBD1	CASSFQGDPNQPQHF	TGCGCCAGCAGCTTCCAGGGGGATCCCAATCAGCCCCAGCATTTT
TRBJ2-2	.	TRBV18	.	CASSPRRTGPNTGELFF	TGTGCCAGCTCACCACGGAGAACAGGGCCGAACACCGGGGAGCTGTTTTTT
TRBJ2-7	.	TRBV9	TRBD1	CASSPGTGQEQYF	TGTGCCAGCAGCCCCGGGACAGGGCAAGAGCAGTACTTC
TRBJ1-2	.	TRBV15	TRBD1	CATSRARDRDWGGYTF	TGTGCCACCAGCAGAGCCCGGGACAGGGACTGGGGTGGCTACACCTTC
TRBJ1-1	.	TRBV14	.	CASSPGGTEAFF	TGTGCCAGTTCACCCGGGGGCACTGAAGCTTTCTTT
TRBJ2-7	few	TRBV4-3	TRBD2	CASSPGLAGDYEQYF	TGCGCCAGCAGCCCTGGACTAGCGGGGGATTACGAGCAGTACTTC
TRBJ2-7	.	TRBV7-9	.	CASNLVWGGEQYF	TGTGCCAGCAACTTAGTTTGGGGTGGCGAGCAGTACTTC
TRBJ1-2	.	TRBV7-8	.	CASSLVGQGYGYTF	TGTGCCAGCAGCTTAGTGGGGCAGGGCTATGGCTACACCTTC
TRBJ2-4	.	TRBV5-6	.	CASSRESLAKNIQYF	TGTGCCAGCAGCCGGGAATCGCTAGCCAAAAACATTCAGTACTTC
TRBJ2-1	few	TRBV18	.	CASSPQTGFPYNEQFF	TGTGCCAGCTCTCCTCAGACAGGCTTCCCCTACAATGAGCAGTTCTTC
TRBJ2-1	.	TRBV28	.	CASSLSGLAKNNEQFF	TGTGCCAGCAGTTTATCGGGGTTGGCGAAGAACAATGAGCAGTTCTTC
TRBJ1-1	.	TRBV6-5	TRBD1	CASSYDRGRKAFF	TGTGCCAGCAGTTACGACAGGGGGCGAAAAGCTTTCTTT
TRBJ1-2	.	TRBV9	TRBD1	CASSPGGRGNYGYTF	TGTGCCAGCAGCCCAGGGGGGAGGGGTAACTATGGCTACACCTTC
TRBJ2-1	.	TRBV19	TRBD1	CASSTTGQGYNEQFF	TGTGCCAGTAGTACTACGGGACAGGGATACAATGAGCAGTTCTTC
TRBJ1-1	.	TRBV10-3	.	CAISFSGDIRAEAFF	TGTGCCATCAGTTTTAGTGGAGACATTCGGGCTGAAGCTTTCTTT
TRBJ2-2	.	TRBV6-6	TRBD1	CASSSTGGNTGELFF	TGTGCCAGCAGTTCGACAGGGGGGAACACCGGGGAGCTGTTTTTT
TRBJ2-1	.	TRBV5-6	TRBD2	CASRGGSVRNEQFF	TGTGCCAGCAGGGGCGGGAGCGTGAGGAATGAGCAGTTCTTC
TRBJ2-7	.	TRBV13	.	CASSPRGYEQYF	TGTGCCAGCAGCCCCAGGGGCTACGAGCAGTACTTC
TRBJ1-5	.	TRBV19	.	CASSIRGRQLNQPQHF	TGTGCCAGTAGTATAAGGGGCCGACAGCTCAATCAGCCCCAGCATTTT
TRBJ2-1	.	TRBV5-4	.	CASTPGGVYNEQFF	TGTGCCAGCACCCCTGGGGGCGTCTACAATGAGCAGTTCTTC
TRBJ1-2	.	TRBV7-2	TRBD1	CASRTAGTGKANYGYTF	TGTGCCAGCAGAACTGCCGGGACAGGGAAAGCTAACTATGGCTACACCTTC
TRBJ1-1	.	TRBV2	TRBD1	CASRDREGAEAFF	TGTGCCAGCAGGGACAGGGAGGGGGCTGAAGCTTTCTTT
TRBJ2-4	.	TRBV7-9	TRBD1	CASSRPGQPTF	TGTGCCAGCAGCAGACCGGGACAGCCCACATTC